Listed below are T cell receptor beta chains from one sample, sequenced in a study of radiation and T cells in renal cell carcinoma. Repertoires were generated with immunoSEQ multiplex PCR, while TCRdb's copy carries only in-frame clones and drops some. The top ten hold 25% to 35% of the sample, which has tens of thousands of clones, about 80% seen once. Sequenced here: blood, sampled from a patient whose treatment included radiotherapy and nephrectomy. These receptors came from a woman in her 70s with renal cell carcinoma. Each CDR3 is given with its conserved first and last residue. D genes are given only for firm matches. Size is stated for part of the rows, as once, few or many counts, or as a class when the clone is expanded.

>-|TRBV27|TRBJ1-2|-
TGTGCCAGCGCATCAACTCGCAACAGGGACGTCTATGGCTACACCTTC
CASASTRNRDVYGYTF
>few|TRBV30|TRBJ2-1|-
TGTGCCTGGAGTTCCATCAATGAGCAGTTCTTC
CAWSSINEQFF
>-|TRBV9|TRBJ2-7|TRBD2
TGTGCCAGCAGCGTAGCCTCCACCAACGGGGGGGAGCAGTACTTC
CASSVASTNGGEQYF
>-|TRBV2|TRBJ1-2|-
TGTGCCAGCAGTGCTGGAGTCCGGGGCTACACCTTC
CASSAGVRGYTF
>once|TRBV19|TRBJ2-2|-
TGTGCCAGTAGTTTCCGAGGGGGGAGGGGCACCGGGGAGCTGTTTTTT
CASSFRGGRGTGELFF
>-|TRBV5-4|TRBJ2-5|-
TGTGCCAGCAGCTTGATCGGTGAGGGCGCCTTCATGGAGGAGACCCAGTACTTC
CASSLIGEGAFMEETQYF
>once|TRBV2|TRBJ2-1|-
TGTGCCAGCACTACCCGAAGGCGGCTAGCAGTCGATGAGCAGTTCTTC
CASTTRRRLAVDEQFF
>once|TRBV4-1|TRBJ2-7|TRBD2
TGCGCCAGCAGCCAAGTTACGGGAGGGCTCTACGAGCAGTACTTC
CASSQVTGGLYEQYF
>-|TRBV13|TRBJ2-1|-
TGTGCCAGCAGCTTCTTAGGGTCCTACAATGAGCAGTTCTTC
CASSFLGSYNEQFF
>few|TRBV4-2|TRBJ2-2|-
TGTGCCAGCAGCCAAGAACTGGGACACGGCATCAGCACCGGGGAGCTGTTTTTT
CASSQELGHGISTGELFF
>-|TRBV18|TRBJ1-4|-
TGTGCCAGCTCCCAGACGGAAAATGAAAAACTGTTTTTT
CASSQTENEKLFF